Sequencing of this T cell receptor beta chain was carried out in a study of blood T cell repertoires in COVID-19. Study at large: The United States, Italy and Spain were the sources of the acute and convalescent COVID-19 samples. The analysed material was cDNA or gDNA that came from T cells, B-cell-depleted T cells, or PBMCs.

In the authors' workflow: It was from reference gene primer amplification that nucleated cell counts were estimated. Assay used: immunoSEQ multiplex PCR; TCRdb lists only in-frame clones, some missing. V, J and clone size derive from that table, while D and trimming were established from the DNA sequence. The repertoire consists of approximately 110,000 clones, with approximately 85% occurring once and the leading ten covering approximately 3%. The CDR3 runs 17 residues. V shed 3 bases, J shed 1 base, and the junction held 8 bases outside the gene matches. Germline V gives CDR1 SQVTM, CDR2 ANQGSEA. Enrollment of patients from Seattle took place during active infection, with longitudinal follow-up.

The chain carries TRBV29-1 and TRBJ2-1; 11 bases align to TRBD2. What was sequenced was peripheral blood. The receptor's source is a woman aged 80 or older with COVID-19, enrolled during active disease. For the CDR3, the DNA is TGCAGCGTTGAGCTCACTAGCGGGAGACGTTCCTACAATGAGCAGTTCTTC. As protein: CSVELTSGRRSYNEQFF.